The source of this T cell receptor (beta chain) is a study of identical twins. Notes on the study in general: Within cord blood, abundant beta clonotypes carried fewer insertions, but memory repertoires showed no such trend.

As to this clonotype: Antigen: not known.

The CDR3 has 19 amino acids. Germline lookup yields CDR1 MDHEN and CDR2 SYDVKM. V was cut by 6 bases and J by 0 bases, with 23 bases left in between. Addition of a universal primer site occurred through template switching, and cDNA carried unique molecular identifiers. TCRdb re-called the 5' RACE reads with MiXCR, one entry per CDR3 protein. This sample has around 490,000 distinct CDR3 sequences, with 14% found just once. Each donor was a healthy Caucasian. The same data also contributed to another study, on yellow fever vaccine responses in identical twins.

The sequence came from a woman aged 18-29 years in good health. V gene TRBV28 combines with J gene TRBJ1-4, with a possible D match to TRBD1 (6 bases). The sample consisted of CD4+ T cells sorted from blood. The DNA of the CDR3 is TGTGCCAGCAGCCGAATTCAGGGGTACAGGGTGGCAACTAATGAAAAACTGTTTTTT. Translating gives CASSRIQGYRVATNEKLFF.